The 20 T cell receptor beta chains given below trace back to one sample, sequenced in a study of T cells in Graves' hyperthyroidism and ophthalmopathy. Template material for amplifying TCR beta CDR3 regions consisted of RNA transcripts. HTBI primers drove first-round RT-PCR of the TCR CDR3. TCRdb analysed the multiplex PCR reads with MiXCR anew, one entry per CDR3 protein. The sample includes fewer than 500,000 distinct CDR3 sequences, about 14% of them seen just once. Sequencing was done on a sample of blood. The receptors originated from a woman in her twenties or thirties with Graves' ophthalmopathy.

The V call is TRBV7-9, the J call TRBJ1-1; the D gene is possibly TRBD1 (6 bases). The germline CDR1 and CDR2 sequences are SEHNR and FQNEAQ (reference sequence). CDR3 length equals 17 residues. V was cut by 5 bases and J by 1 base, with 20 bases left in between. The CDR3 region has the DNA TGTGCCAGCAGCAAACGGGCTAGGGGGAGGGAGAACACTGAAGCTTTCTTT. This encodes CASSKRARGRENTEAFF.

This clonotype was recorded many times. This chain links TRBV7-2 with TRBJ2-2; D is tentatively TRBD1 or TRBD2 (6 bases each). CDR1 is SGHTA, CDR2 FQGNSA, per germline. The CDR3 has 15 residues. Trimming stripped 4 bases from V and 3 bases from J, with 12 bases between. The CDR3 is CASSSPRGHTGELFF. CDR3 coding DNA: TGTGCCAGCAGCTCCCCTCGGGGGCACACCGGGGAGCTGTTTTTT.

J is TRBJ1-2 and V is TRBV30; D call uncertain. There are 11 residues in the CDR3. The germline CDR1 and CDR2 sequences are GTSNPN and SVGIG (reference sequence). The V end lost 1 base, the J end lost 4 bases, and 4 bases lay between the germline ends. Here the CDR3 DNA reads TGTGCCTGGAGTGAGGCCTATGGCTACACCTTC. Protein sequence: CAWSEAYGYTF.

This clonotype was counted once. This chain connects TRBV11-2 to TRBJ2-5; 7 nucleotides match TRBD2. The germline gives CDR1 SGHAT, CDR2 FQNNGV. This CDR3 region has 14 residues. Germline trimming cut 5 bases from V and 0 bases from J; bases unmatched to any gene: 3. CDR3 DNA: TGTGCCAGCAGCCGAGGGACTAACCAAGAGACCCAGTACTTC. Translation: CASSRGTNQETQYF. Variable domain in full (rest from reference TRBV11-2 and TRBJ2-5): EAGVAQSPRYKIIEKRQSVAFWCNPISGHATLYWYQQILGQGPKLLIQFQNNGVVDDSQLPKDRFSAERLKGVDSTLKIQPAKLEDSAVYLCASSRGTNQETQYFGPGTRLLVL.

This clonotype was recorded at least ten times. The chain has TRBV12-3 or TRBV12-4 and TRBJ2-3; a possible D gene is TRBD2 (6 bases). V was clipped by 5 bases and J by 4 bases, with 16 bases between them. The CDR3 is 15 residues long. CDR3 sequence reads: CASSPKTRFADTQYF. In DNA form, the CDR3 reads TGTGCCAGCAGTCCGAAGACTAGGTTCGCAGATACGCAGTATTTT.

The table lists this clonotype with many counts. The rearrangement joins TRBV4-1 to TRBJ2-1; D is unclear. V was pared by 3 bases and J by 10 bases, with 7 bases between. There are 11 residues in the CDR3. The germline V gene encodes CDR1 MGHRA and CDR2 YSYEKL. CDR3 region: CASSHVGEQFF. Here the CDR3 DNA reads TGCGCCAGCAGCCACGTGGGCGAGCAGTTCTTC.

J is TRBJ1-1 and V is TRBV7-6, with D maybe TRBD1 (5 bases). Deletions cut 3 bases from V and 0 bases from J, with 11 bases between. The CDR3 sequence is 15 residues long. Germline V CDR1 and CDR2: SGHVS, FNYEAQ. The CDR3, as DNA: TGTGCCAGCAGCTTCTCCGGGACGGTGAACACTGAAGCTTTCTTT. Translating it yields CASSFSGTVNTEAFF.

At least ten counts were recorded for this clonotype. The chain combines TRBV18 with TRBJ2-3; TRBD1 aligns across 9 bases. This CDR3 region has 16 residues. Germline V CDR1 and CDR2: KGHSH, LQKENI. J lost 0 bases, V lost 2 bases, and 3 bases had no gene match. The CDR3 DNA is TGTGCCAGCTCACCAGTTGGGACAGGGAGCACAGATACGCAGTATTTT. Translated, it gives CASSPVGTGSTDTQYF.

There are many counts of this clonotype. J is TRBJ2-5 and V is TRBV20-1; 13 nucleotides match TRBD2. The CDR3 is made up of 16 amino acids. The germline V gene has CDR1 DFQATT and CDR2 SNEGSKA (reference sequence). With V trimmed by 1 base and J by 1 base, 3 bases remained unmatched. The CDR3 region is CSARGLAGGSQETQYF. The CDR3 nucleotides are TGCAGTGCTAGAGGACTAGCGGGGGGTTCCCAAGAGACCCAGTACTTC.

The chain couples TRBV27 to TRBJ2-3; D perhaps matches TRBD1 (5 bases). Trimming took 6 bases from V and 14 from J, leaving 21 bases between them. The V gene's germline CDR1 is MNHEY and CDR2 SMNVEV (reference sequence). CDR3 size: 13 residues. In DNA form, the CDR3 reads TGTGCCAGCAGCTCTTCGTTGGTTGGGGCAGTGTATTTT. This sequence encodes CASSSSLVGAVYF.

The V and J genes are TRBV10-3 and TRBJ2-5, with D possibly TRBD2 on 5 matching bases. The length of the CDR3 is 11 residues. CDR1 is ENHRY, CDR2 SYGVKD, per germline. V lost 10 bases, J lost 1 base, and 7 bases lay in between. The CDR3 DNA reads as TGTGCCACCCGGGGCCAAGAGACCCAGTACTTC. This gives the protein CATRGQETQYF.

The table lists this clonotype with a few counts. The chain links TRBV27 to TRBJ1-3, with D unclear. This CDR3 spans 13 amino acids. Trimming stripped 6 bases from V and 2 bases from J, with 8 bases between. Germline-derived CDR1 and CDR2 are MNHEY and SMNVEV (reference sequence). The CDR3 loop reads CASRGSAGNTIYF. CDR3 nucleotides: TGTGCCAGCAGGGGGTCGGCTGGAAACACCATATATTTT.

This clonotype was seen many times. The CDR3 loop is CASGRDSYGYTF. CDR3 coding DNA: TGTGCCAGTGGTCGGGACAGCTATGGCTACACCTTC. This chain joins TRBV19 and TRBJ1-2; 7 bases are a match to TRBD1. Germline V gene lookup returns CDR1 LNHDA and CDR2 SQIVND (reference sequence). The V gene end was trimmed by 8 bases and the J gene end by 4 bases; junction bases not matched to a gene: 4. The CDR3 sequence is 12 residues long.

This clonotype was seen repeatedly, ten times or more. The V and J genes are TRBV12-3 or TRBV12-4 and TRBJ1-1, with D tentatively TRBD1 (6 bases). CDR3 size: 14 residues. Deletions cut 1 base from V and 1 base from J, with 7 bases between. The DNA of the CDR3 is TGTGCCAGCAGTTTAGAAGGGGGGAACACTGAAGCTTTCTTT. Translated, it gives CASSLEGGNTEAFF.

This clonotype showed up just a few times. The rearrangement links TRBV13 to TRBJ1-3; TRBD1 aligns across 8 bases. Germline V lookup: CDR1 PRHDT, CDR2 FYEKMQ (reference sequence). Losses at the gene ends were 3 bases for V and 5 bases for J; bases not matched to a gene: 9. This CDR3 has 16 amino acids. The CDR3 protein is CASSFRGTGQRNTIYF. DNA for the CDR3: TGTGCCAGCAGCTTCCGGGGGACAGGCCAACGAAACACCATATATTTT. The whole variable domain, remainder taken from reference TRBV13 and TRBJ1-3, is AAGVIQSPRHLIKEKRETATLKCYPIPRHDTVYWYQQGPGQDPQFLISFYEKMQSDKGSIPDRFSAQQFSDYHSELNMSSLELGDSALYFCASSFRGTGQRNTIYFGEGSWLTVV.

This clonotype was counted many times. The chain carries TRBV7-8 and TRBJ2-4; 7 bases match TRBD1. CDR1 is SGHVS, CDR2 FQNEAQ, per germline. There are 16 residues in the CDR3. J lost 0 bases, V lost 4 bases, and 6 bases had no gene match. CDR3 nucleotides: TGTGCCAGCAGCTGGGGACAGACACTAGCCAAAAACATTCAGTACTTC. Translating gives CASSWGQTLAKNIQYF.

Turning to this clonotype: The germline gene is not matched at one end of the junction; a read error may be the cause. V and J are TRBV7-7 and TRBJ2-3, with D possibly being TRBD1 or TRBD2 (5 bases each). Germline CDR1 SSHAT, CDR2 FNYEAQ (reference sequence). This CDR3 has 14 residues. The CDR3 loop is CASSQVHQGDTQSF. CDR3 DNA sequence: TGCGCCAGCAGCCAAGTACATCAGGGAGATACGCAGTCTTTT.

The table lists this clonotype with a few counts. The chain has TRBV6-1 and TRBJ2-7, with D perhaps TRBD2 (6 bases). CDR1 MNHNS and CDR2 SASEGT come from the germline V gene. Trimming removed 7 bases from V and 7 bases from J, with 20 bases in between. CDR3 length: 14 amino acids. The CDR3 DNA is TGTGCCAGCACTAAAACTAGCTTGCCTGTTGAGCAGTACTTC. This encodes CASTKTSLPVEQYF.

This clonotype occurred many times. V usage is TRBV28 and J usage is TRBJ1-2, with D hard to call. V dropped 6 bases and J dropped 0 bases, with 11 bases sitting between them. The CDR3 loop spans 14 amino acids. The germline CDR1 and CDR2 sequences are MDHEN and SYDVKM. CDR3: CASSRMGPNYGYTF. DNA of the CDR3: TGTGCCAGCAGCCGTATGGGTCCTAACTATGGCTACACCTTC.

V is TRBV20-1 and J is TRBJ2-7; D ambiguous. The CDR3 consists of 11 residues. The V gene's germline CDR1 is DFQATT and CDR2 SNEGSKA (reference sequence). Trimming removed 6 bases at V and 1 base at J, with 7 bases between. The CDR3 here is CSAQESYEQYF. The CDR3, as DNA: TGCAGTGCCCAGGAGTCCTACGAGCAGTACTTC.